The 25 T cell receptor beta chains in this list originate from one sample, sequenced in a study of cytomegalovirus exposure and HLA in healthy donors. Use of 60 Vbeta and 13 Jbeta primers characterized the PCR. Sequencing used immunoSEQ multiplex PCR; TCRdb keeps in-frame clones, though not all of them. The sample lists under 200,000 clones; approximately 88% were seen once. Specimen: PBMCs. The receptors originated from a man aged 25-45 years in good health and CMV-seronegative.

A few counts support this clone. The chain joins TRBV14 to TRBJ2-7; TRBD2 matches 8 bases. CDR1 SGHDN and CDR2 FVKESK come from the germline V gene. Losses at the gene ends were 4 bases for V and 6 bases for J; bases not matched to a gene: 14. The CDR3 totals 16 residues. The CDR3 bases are TGTGCCAGCAGCCTCATACTAGCGGCCCGTCAGCTCGAGCAGTACTTC. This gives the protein CASSLILAARQLEQYF.

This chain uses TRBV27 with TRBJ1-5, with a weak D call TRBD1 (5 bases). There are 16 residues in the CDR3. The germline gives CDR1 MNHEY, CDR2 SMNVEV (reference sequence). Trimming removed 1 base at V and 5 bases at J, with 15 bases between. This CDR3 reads CASSLLWGREDQPQHF. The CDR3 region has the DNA TGTGCCAGCAGTTTATTATGGGGACGGGAGGATCAGCCCCAGCATTTT.

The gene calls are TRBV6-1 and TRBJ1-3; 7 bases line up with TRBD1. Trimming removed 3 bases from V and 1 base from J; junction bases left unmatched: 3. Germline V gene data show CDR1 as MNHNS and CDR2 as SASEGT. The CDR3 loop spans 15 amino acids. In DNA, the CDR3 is TGTGCCAGCAGTGAGGCAGGGGGATCTGGAAACACCATATATTTT. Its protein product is CASSEAGGSGNTIYF.

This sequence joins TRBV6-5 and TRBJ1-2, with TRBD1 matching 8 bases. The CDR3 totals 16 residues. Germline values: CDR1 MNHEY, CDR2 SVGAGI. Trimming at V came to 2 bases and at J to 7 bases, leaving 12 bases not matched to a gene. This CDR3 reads CASSYTDRVARSGYTF. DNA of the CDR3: TGTGCCAGCAGTTACACGGACAGGGTGGCACGTAGTGGCTACACCTTC.

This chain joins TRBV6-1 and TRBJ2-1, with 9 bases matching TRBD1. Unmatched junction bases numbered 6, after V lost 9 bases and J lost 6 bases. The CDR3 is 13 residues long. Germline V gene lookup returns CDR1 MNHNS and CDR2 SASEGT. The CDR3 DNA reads TGTGCCAGTGGGACAGGGATTCTCAATGAGCAGTTCTTC. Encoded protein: CASGTGILNEQFF.

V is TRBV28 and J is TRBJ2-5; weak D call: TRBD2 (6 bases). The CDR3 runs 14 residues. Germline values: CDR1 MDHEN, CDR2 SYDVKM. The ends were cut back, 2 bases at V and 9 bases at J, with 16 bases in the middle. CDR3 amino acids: CASSLNPGVRAQYF. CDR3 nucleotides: TGTGCCAGCAGTTTAAATCCGGGGGTCAGGGCCCAGTACTTC.

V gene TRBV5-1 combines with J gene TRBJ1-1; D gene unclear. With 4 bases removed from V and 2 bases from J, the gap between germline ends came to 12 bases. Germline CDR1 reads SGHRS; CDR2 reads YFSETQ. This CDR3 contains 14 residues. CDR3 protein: CASSQNGRNTEAFF. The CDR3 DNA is TGCGCCAGCAGCCAGAATGGCCGAAACACTGAAGCTTTCTTT.

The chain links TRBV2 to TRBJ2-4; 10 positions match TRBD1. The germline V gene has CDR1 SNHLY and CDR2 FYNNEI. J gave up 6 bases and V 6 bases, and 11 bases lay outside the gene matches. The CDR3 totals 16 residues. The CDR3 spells CASRLTGGASGNIQYF. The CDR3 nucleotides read TGTGCCAGCAGGCTGACAGGGGGCGCTTCCGGAAACATTCAGTACTTC.

CDR3: CASSPPEGVPCEQYF. DNA of the CDR3: TGTGCCAGCAGCCCCCCTGAGGGAGTCCCCTGCGAGCAGTACTTC. The chain links TRBV28 to TRBJ2-7; possible D gene TRBD2, 5 bases. In germline, CDR1 is MDHEN, CDR2 SYDVKM. The V and J ends lost 6 bases and 6 bases respectively, with 21 bases between them. The CDR3 sequence is 15 residues long.

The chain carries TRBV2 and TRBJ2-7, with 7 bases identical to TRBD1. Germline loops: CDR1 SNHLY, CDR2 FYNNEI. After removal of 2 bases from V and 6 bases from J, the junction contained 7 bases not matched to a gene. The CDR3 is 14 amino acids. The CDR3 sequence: CASSEPNDRAEQYF. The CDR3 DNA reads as TGTGCCAGCAGTGAACCCAACGACAGGGCCGAGCAGTACTTC.

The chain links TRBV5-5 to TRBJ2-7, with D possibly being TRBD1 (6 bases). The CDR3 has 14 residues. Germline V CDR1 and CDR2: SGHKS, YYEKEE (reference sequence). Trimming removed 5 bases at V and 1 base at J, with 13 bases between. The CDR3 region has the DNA TGTGCCAGCAGAGCACAGGGTTTATCCTACGAGCAGTACTTC. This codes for CASRAQGLSYEQYF.

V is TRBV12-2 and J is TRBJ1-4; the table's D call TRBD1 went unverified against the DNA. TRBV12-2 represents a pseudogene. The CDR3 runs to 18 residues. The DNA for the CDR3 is TGTGCAAGTCGCTTAGGGAAATGGGCAGGGGCTACTAATGAAAAACTGTTTTTT. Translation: CASRLGKWAGATNEKLFF.

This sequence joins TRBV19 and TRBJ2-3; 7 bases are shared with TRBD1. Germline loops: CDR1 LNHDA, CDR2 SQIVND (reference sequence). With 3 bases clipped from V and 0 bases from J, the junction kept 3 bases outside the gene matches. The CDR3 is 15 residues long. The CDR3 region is CASSIGQASTDTQYF. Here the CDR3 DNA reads TGTGCCAGTAGTATCGGACAGGCTAGCACAGATACGCAGTATTTT.

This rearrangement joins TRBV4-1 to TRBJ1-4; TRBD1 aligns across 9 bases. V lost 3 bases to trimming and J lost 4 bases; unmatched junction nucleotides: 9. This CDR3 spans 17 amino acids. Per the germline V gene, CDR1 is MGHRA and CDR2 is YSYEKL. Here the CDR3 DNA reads TGCGCCAGCAGCCACCAAGGACAGGGGAGGCTTAATGAAAAACTGTTTTTT. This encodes CASSHQGQGRLNEKLFF.

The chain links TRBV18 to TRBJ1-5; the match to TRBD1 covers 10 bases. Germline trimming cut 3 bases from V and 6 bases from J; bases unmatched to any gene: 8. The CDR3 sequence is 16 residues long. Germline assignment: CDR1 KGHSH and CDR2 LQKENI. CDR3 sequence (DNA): TGTGCCAGCTCACCCCTAGGGACAGGGGACTTTCAGCCCCAGCATTTT. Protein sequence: CASSPLGTGDFQPQHF.

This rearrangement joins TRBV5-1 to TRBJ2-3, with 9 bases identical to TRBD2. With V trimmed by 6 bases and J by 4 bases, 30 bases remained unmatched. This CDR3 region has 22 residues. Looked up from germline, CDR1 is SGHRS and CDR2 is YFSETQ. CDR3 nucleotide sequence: TGCGCCAGCAAAAGGCAGGGATTTTTTATTTCGAGCGGGAGGATCAGCGCAGATACGCAGTATTTT. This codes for CASKRQGFFISSGRISADTQYF.

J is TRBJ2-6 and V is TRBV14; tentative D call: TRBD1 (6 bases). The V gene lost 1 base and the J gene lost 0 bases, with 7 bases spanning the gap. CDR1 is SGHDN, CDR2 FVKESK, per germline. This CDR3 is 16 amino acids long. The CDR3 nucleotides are TGTGCCAGCAGCCAAGCACAGGGCTCTGGGGCCAACGTCCTGACTTTC. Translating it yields CASSQAQGSGANVLTF.

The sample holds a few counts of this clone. The CDR3 reads CASSFESQRGFF. The CDR3 DNA reads as TGTGCCAGCAGTTTTGAGTCCCAAAGGGGTTTCTTT. The chain has TRBV28 and TRBJ1-1; D is possibly TRBD1 (5 bases). Per germline, CDR1 MDHEN and CDR2 SYDVKM. The V and J ends lost 3 bases and 13 bases respectively, with 15 bases between them. The CDR3 runs to 12 residues.

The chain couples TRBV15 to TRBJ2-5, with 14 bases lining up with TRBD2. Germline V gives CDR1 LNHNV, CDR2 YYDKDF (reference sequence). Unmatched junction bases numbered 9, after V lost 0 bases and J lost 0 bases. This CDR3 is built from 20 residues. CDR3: CATSRDGTSGSWGYQETQYF. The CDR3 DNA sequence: TGTGCCACCAGCAGAGATGGGACTAGCGGGAGTTGGGGGTACCAAGAGACCCAGTACTTC.

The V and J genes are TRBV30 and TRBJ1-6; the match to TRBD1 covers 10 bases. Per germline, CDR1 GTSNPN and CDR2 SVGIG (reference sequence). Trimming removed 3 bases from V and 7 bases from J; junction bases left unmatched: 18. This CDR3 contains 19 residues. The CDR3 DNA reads TGTGCCTGGAGCGGATATCGTGACCCGGGACAGGGGTTAAATTCACCCCTCCACTTT. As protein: CAWSGYRDPGQGLNSPLHF.

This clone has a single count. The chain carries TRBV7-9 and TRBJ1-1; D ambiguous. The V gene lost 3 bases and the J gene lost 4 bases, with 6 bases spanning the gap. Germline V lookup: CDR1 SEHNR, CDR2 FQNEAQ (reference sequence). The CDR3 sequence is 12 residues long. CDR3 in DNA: TGTGCCAGCAGCTTCTCGGGCACTGAAGCTTTCTTT. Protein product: CASSFSGTEAFF.

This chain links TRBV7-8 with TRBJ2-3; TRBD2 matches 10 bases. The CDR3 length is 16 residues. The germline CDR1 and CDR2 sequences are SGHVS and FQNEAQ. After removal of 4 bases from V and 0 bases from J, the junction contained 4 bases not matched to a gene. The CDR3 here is CASSSGLAASTDTQYF. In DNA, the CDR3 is TGTGCCAGCAGCTCTGGACTAGCGGCTAGCACAGATACGCAGTATTTT.

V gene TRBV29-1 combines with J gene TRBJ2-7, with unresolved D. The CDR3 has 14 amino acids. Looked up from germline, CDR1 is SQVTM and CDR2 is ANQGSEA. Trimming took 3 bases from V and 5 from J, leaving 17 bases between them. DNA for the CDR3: TGCAGCGTTGACGAGGCATCCAGTACCCACGAGCAGTACTTC. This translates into CSVDEASSTHEQYF.

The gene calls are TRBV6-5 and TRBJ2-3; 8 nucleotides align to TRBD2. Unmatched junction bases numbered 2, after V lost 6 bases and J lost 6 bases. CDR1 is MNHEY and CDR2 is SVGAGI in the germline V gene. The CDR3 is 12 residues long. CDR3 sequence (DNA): TGTGCCAGCAGCCCTAGCGGGGATACGCAGTATTTT. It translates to CASSPSGDTQYF.

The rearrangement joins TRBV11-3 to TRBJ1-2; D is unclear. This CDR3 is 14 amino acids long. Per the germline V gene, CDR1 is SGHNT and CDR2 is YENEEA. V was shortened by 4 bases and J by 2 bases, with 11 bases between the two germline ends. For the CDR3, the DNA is TGTGCCAGCAGCTCTCGTGGCGGCAACTATGGCTACACCTTC. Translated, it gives CASSSRGGNYGYTF.